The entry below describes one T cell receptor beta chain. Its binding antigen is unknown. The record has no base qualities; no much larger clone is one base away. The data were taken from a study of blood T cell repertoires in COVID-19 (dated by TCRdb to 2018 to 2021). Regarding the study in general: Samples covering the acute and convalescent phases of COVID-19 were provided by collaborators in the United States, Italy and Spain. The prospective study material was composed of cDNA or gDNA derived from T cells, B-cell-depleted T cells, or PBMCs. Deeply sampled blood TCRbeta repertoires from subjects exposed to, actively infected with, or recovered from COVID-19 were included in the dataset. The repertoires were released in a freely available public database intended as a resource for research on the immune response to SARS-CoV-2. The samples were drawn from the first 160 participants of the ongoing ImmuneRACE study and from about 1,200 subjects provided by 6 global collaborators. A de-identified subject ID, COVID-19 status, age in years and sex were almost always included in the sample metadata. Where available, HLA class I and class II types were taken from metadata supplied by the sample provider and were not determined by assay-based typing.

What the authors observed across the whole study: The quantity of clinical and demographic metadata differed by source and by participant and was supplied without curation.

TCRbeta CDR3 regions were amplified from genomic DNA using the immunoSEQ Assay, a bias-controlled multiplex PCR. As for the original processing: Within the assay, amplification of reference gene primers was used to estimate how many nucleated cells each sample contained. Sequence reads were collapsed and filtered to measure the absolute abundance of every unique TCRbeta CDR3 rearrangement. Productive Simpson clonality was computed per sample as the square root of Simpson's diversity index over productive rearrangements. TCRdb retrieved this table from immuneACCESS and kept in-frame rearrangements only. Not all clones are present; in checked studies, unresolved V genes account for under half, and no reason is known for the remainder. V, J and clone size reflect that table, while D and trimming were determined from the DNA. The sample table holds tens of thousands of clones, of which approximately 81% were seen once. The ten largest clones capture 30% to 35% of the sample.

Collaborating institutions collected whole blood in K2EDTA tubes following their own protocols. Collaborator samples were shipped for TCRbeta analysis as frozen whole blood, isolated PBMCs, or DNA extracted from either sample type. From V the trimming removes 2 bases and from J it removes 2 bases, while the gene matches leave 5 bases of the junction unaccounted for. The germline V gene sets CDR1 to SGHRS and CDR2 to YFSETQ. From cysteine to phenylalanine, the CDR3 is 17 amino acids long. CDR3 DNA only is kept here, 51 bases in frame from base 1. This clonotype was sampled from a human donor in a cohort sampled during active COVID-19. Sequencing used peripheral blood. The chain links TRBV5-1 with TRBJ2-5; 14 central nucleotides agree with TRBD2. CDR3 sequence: CASSFPGLAGAQETQYF. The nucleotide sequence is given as TGCGCCAGCAGCTTCCCGGGACTAGCGGGAGCTCAAGAGACCCAGTACTTC.